These 10 T cell receptor beta chains originate from one sample sequenced in a study of cytomegalovirus exposure and HLA in healthy donors. Profiling relied on immunoSEQ multiplex PCR, and the TCRdb table lists in-frame clones only, not all of them. The data contain about 140,000 clones, 70% to 85% of them singletons. Sequencing used PBMCs. These receptors originate from a man younger than 45 in good health and CMV-seropositive.

This chain uses TRBV6-5 with TRBJ2-1, with a weak D call TRBD2 (5 bases). The ends were cut back, 5 bases at V and 6 bases at J, with 11 bases in the middle. The CDR3 sequence is 13 residues long. Germline values: CDR1 MNHEY, CDR2 SVGAGI. CDR3 amino acids: CASSGSSVNEQFF. DNA for the CDR3: TGTGCCAGCAGTGGGAGTTCAGTCAATGAGCAGTTCTTC.

This chain connects TRBV6-1 to TRBJ1-1, with D possibly matching TRBD1 (6 bases). The CDR3 totals 14 residues. Germline CDR1 is MNHNS and CDR2 is SASEGT. Trimming removed 6 bases from V and 2 bases from J, with 13 bases in between. CDR3 in amino acids: CASRDQGYNTEAFF. CDR3 nucleotide sequence: TGTGCCAGCAGAGACCAGGGGTATAACACTGAAGCTTTCTTT.

The chain links TRBV4-3 to TRBJ1-2; D might be TRBD1 (5 bases). This CDR3 is 15 amino acids long. V was trimmed by 4 bases and J by 2 bases, leaving 14 bases between them. Germline values: CDR1 LGHNA, CDR2 YSLEER. The CDR3 coding sequence is TGCGCCAGCAGCCCGACTGGGGGGTCCAACTATGGCTACACCTTC. Translation gives CASSPTGGSNYGYTF.

A single count supports this clone. The gene calls are TRBV6-6 and TRBJ2-1; 12 nucleotides line up with TRBD2. The V gene end was trimmed by 5 bases and the J gene end by 8 bases; junction bases not matched to a gene: 7. The CDR3 sequence is 15 residues long. The germline V gene has CDR1 MNHNY and CDR2 SVGAGI (reference sequence). This chain's CDR3 is CASSKGTSGWDEQFF. In DNA form, the CDR3 reads TGTGCCAGCAGTAAAGGGACTAGCGGGTGGGATGAGCAGTTCTTC.

The J gene is TRBJ2-1, the V gene TRBV6-6; a weak D match, TRBD2 (5 bases). Germline CDR1 reads MNHNY; CDR2 reads SVGAGI (reference sequence). The CDR3 covers 13 residues. Trimming took 6 bases from V and 6 from J, leaving 12 bases between them. For the CDR3, the DNA is TGTGCCAGCAGCCCTGGACTCCTCAATGAGCAGTTCTTC. This codes for CASSPGLLNEQFF.

The chain uses TRBV27 and TRBJ1-2; 9 nucleotides line up with TRBD1. CDR1 and CDR2 (germline): MNHEY, SMNVEV (reference sequence). This CDR3 contains 15 residues. V lost 6 bases to trimming and J lost 4 bases; unmatched junction nucleotides: 9. CDR3 region: CASSNPGQGSYGYTF. The CDR3 DNA reads TGTGCCAGCAGCAACCCGGGACAGGGATCCTATGGCTACACCTTC.

The chain joins TRBV5-6 to TRBJ2-6; D possibly corresponds to TRBD1 (6 bases). V was trimmed by 2 bases and J by 1 base, leaving 7 bases between them. The length of the CDR3 is 15 residues. Germline V gene sequence: CDR1 SGHDT, CDR2 YYEEEE. CDR3 bases: TGTGCCAGCAGCTTTCAGGGGTCTGGGGCCAACGTCCTGACTTTC. Protein sequence: CASSFQGSGANVLTF.

This sequence joins TRBV15 and TRBJ2-2; TRBD1 matches 11 bases. V lost 1 base, J lost 5 bases, and 3 bases stayed unmatched. The CDR3 is 16 residues long. In germline, CDR1 is LNHNV, CDR2 YYDKDF (reference sequence). The CDR3 DNA reads as TGTGCCACCAGCAGAGGGGACAGGGGGAGAACCGGGGAGCTGTTTTTT. It translates to CATSRGDRGRTGELFF.

The V gene is TRBV5-4, the J gene TRBJ2-3, with D possibly being TRBD1 (6 bases). CDR3 length: 14 amino acids. Germline values: CDR1 SGHNT, CDR2 YYREEE (reference sequence). Between the trimmed V and J ends, which lost 6 bases and 1 base, there was a span of 12 bases. The CDR3 sequence: CASTPRQGTDTQYF. The CDR3 nucleotides are TGTGCCAGCACCCCGAGACAGGGCACAGATACGCAGTATTTT. Full variable domain (remainder filled in from reference TRBV5-4 and TRBJ2-3): ETGVTQSPTHLIKTRGQQVTLRCSSQSGHNTVSWYQQALGQGPQFIFQYYREEENGRGNFPPRFSGLQFPNYSSELNVNALELDDSALYLCASTPRQGTDTQYFGPGTRLTVL.

V gene TRBV5-1 combines with J gene TRBJ1-1, with 7 bases lining up with TRBD1. The CDR3 contains 15 residues. Looked up from germline, CDR1 is SGHRS and CDR2 is YFSETQ. V was pared by 3 bases and J by 7 bases, with 12 bases of the junction left unmatched. CDR3 nucleotides: TGCGCCAGCAGCTCACTCCGGGCTCAGGGGGGTGAAGCTTTCTTT. It codes for CASSSLRAQGGEAFF.